Sequencing of this TCR beta chain was carried out in a study of response to subunit inactivated influenza vaccine. Germline loops: CDR1 SEHNR, CDR2 FQNEAQ (reference sequence). The CDR3 runs 15 residues. V lost 5 bases, J lost 13 bases, and 10 bases stayed unmatched. Study results and caveats: Each seasonal influenza vaccination recruits few new T cells, the authors suggested.

This clonotype was counted ten times or more. What it binds is unknown. TCRdb re-called the RT-PCR reads with MiXCR, one entry per CDR3 protein. Among roughly 180,000 distinct CDR3 sequences, around 9% were seen once, and the ten largest hold about a tenth. This TCR was sampled from a man aged 45 to 65 who received an inactivated influenza vaccine. The chain has TRBV7-9 and TRBJ2-1; 14 bases match TRBD2. The sequencing here drew on non-naive T cells sorted from PBMCs, taken on the day of vaccination. CDR3 sequence reads: CASSPFGLAGGLQFF. The DNA of the CDR3 is TGTGCCAGCAGCCCTTTCGGACTAGCGGGAGGACTTCAGTTCTTC. Full variable domain (rest looked up from reference TRBV7-9 and TRBJ2-1): DTGVSQNPRHKITKRGQNVTFRCDPISEHNRLYWYRQTLGQGPEFLTYFQNEAQLEKSRLLSDRFSAERPKGSFSTLEIQRTEQGDSAMYLCASSPFGLAGGLQFFGPGTRLTVL.